One and the same sample provided the 16 T cell receptor beta chains below, sequenced in a study of shared clonotypes between healthy human individuals (dated by TCRdb to the early 2020s). Library preparation employed the immunoSEQ multiplex PCR assay. In its TCRdb copy, this immuneACCESS table keeps in-frame sequences only and misses some clones. Where compared with another copy, unresolved V genes explain less than half of these, and the others have no known cause. Present in this sample are 550,000 to 700,000 clones, 73% of which were seen just once. The ten biggest clones cover about 1.8% of the sample. Sequencing was done on a sample of memory CD4+ T cells sorted from blood. The cell subset or site label on this specimen signifies: CD45RA-negative fraction. The receptors come from a woman aged 30 to 39 in good health.

V gene TRBV11-2 combines with J gene TRBJ2-5, with TRBD2 matching 11 bases. Unmatched junction bases numbered 4, after V lost 2 bases and J lost 5 bases. The CDR3 totals 15 residues. Per germline, CDR1 SGHAT and CDR2 FQNNGV. The CDR3 nucleotides are TGTGCCAGCAGCTTATTAGCGGGAGGGCCGGAGACCCAGTACTTC. It yields the protein CASSLLAGGPETQYF.

The chain carries TRBV28 and TRBJ1-2; the D gene is possibly TRBD1 (5 bases). CDR1 and CDR2 from the germline V gene are MDHEN and SYDVKM. The V and J ends lost 7 bases and 3 bases respectively, with 12 bases between them. The CDR3 spans 13 residues. CDR3 protein: CASTTGTYYGYTF. In DNA, the CDR3 is TGTGCCAGCACGACCGGGACTTACTATGGCTACACCTTC.

The chain links TRBV30 to TRBJ2-2, with unresolved D. Looked up from germline, CDR1 is GTSNPN and CDR2 is SVGIG (reference sequence). The V end was cut by 4 bases, the J end by 4 bases, with 10 bases between. The CDR3 loop spans 13 amino acids. This CDR3 is CAWTAQTTGELFF. The CDR3 DNA sequence: TGTGCCTGGACCGCACAGACCACCGGGGAGCTGTTTTTT.

The chain employs TRBV5-1 and TRBJ2-2; D remains unclear. The CDR3 length is 11 residues. Germline loops: CDR1 SGHRS, CDR2 YFSETQ. The V end lost 5 bases, the J end lost 3 bases, and 2 bases lay between the germline ends. The CDR3 loop reads CASRDTGELFF. The CDR3 coding sequence is TGCGCCAGCAGAGACACCGGGGAGCTGTTTTTT.

The rearrangement uses TRBV19 and TRBJ1-5; perhaps TRBD1 as D (5 bases). Trimming left V 6 bases short and J 7 bases short, with 10 bases between. CDR3 length: 12 amino acids. Per the germline V gene, CDR1 is LNHDA and CDR2 is SQIVND (reference sequence). The CDR3 loop reads CASRGEPQPQHF. The CDR3 DNA reads TGTGCCAGTAGGGGGGAACCCCAGCCCCAGCATTTT.

The CDR3 loop is CASKTSSWEQYF. CDR3 nucleotide sequence: TGTGCCAGCAAGACTAGCTCGTGGGAGCAGTACTTC. This chain joins TRBV28 and TRBJ2-7; TRBD2 aligns across 7 bases. The J segment lost 7 bases and the V segment lost 7 bases, leaving 7 bases of the junction unmatched. Per the germline V gene, CDR1 is MDHEN and CDR2 is SYDVKM. The CDR3 contains 12 residues.

The V and J genes are TRBV19 and TRBJ1-2; tentative D call: TRBD1 (5 bases). Trimming removed 3 bases from V and 0 bases from J, with 17 bases in between. The germline V gene encodes CDR1 LNHDA and CDR2 SQIVND (reference sequence). The CDR3 runs to 17 residues. This chain's CDR3 is CASSIRGRTPTNYGYTF. The CDR3 bases are TGTGCCAGTAGTATCCGGGGCCGGACACCTACTAACTATGGCTACACCTTC.

This sequence joins TRBV6-6 and TRBJ2-5, with 10 positions matching TRBD1. The germline CDR1 and CDR2 sequences are MNHNY and SVGAGI (reference sequence). With V trimmed by 8 bases and J by 1 base, 10 bases remained unmatched. The CDR3 contains 16 residues. CDR3 in DNA: TGTGCCAGCTCGGATCAGACAGGGGGCATCCAAGAGACCCAGTACTTC. Encoded protein: CASSDQTGGIQETQYF.

A few counts support this clone. The rearrangement uses TRBV5-8 and TRBJ1-1; D is unresolved. This CDR3 has 17 amino acids. From germline, CDR1 is SGHTS and CDR2 YDEGEE. V dropped 0 bases and J dropped 1 base, with 16 bases sitting between them. The chain's CDR3 is CASSLAYRQSRNTEAFF. CDR3 in DNA: TGTGCCAGCAGCTTGGCATACAGACAATCGAGGAACACTGAAGCTTTCTTT.

In this sample, this clone turned up many times. The CDR3 bases are TGCGCCAGCAGCTTGACGGTACTGAGCGCTGATGGCTACACCTTC. It translates to CASSLTVLSADGYTF. This rearrangement joins TRBV5-1 to TRBJ1-2; no clear D gene. Germline CDR1 SGHRS, CDR2 YFSETQ. The length of the CDR3 is 15 residues. Deletions cut 1 base from V and 6 bases from J, with 16 bases between.

The chain combines TRBV2 with TRBJ1-2; 9 positions match TRBD1. The CDR3 covers 14 residues. Trimming at V came to 6 bases and at J to 6 bases, leaving 8 bases not matched to a gene. Germline CDR1 SNHLY, CDR2 FYNNEI. CDR3: CASRGDRDSHGYTF. The CDR3 DNA follows: TGTGCCAGCAGGGGGGACAGGGACTCTCATGGCTACACCTTC.

The chain has TRBV7-8 and TRBJ2-1, with 8 bases identical to TRBD2. The CDR3 covers 12 residues. V lost 3 bases and J lost 14; bases outside the gene matches: 6. Germline-derived CDR1 and CDR2 are SGHVS and FQNEAQ. CDR3 amino acids: CASSFPFSGEFF. DNA for the CDR3: TGTGCCAGCAGCTTCCCTTTTAGCGGGGAGTTCTTC.

There are a few counts of this clone. The chain employs TRBV5-1 and TRBJ2-5; TRBD1 matches 7 bases. This CDR3 spans 15 amino acids. CDR1 and CDR2 (germline): SGHRS, YFSETQ. With V trimmed by 4 bases and J by 1 base, 7 bases remained unmatched. CDR3 in amino acids: CASSPRTGAQETQYF. The CDR3 nucleotides read TGCGCCAGCAGCCCACGGACAGGAGCCCAAGAGACCCAGTACTTC.

This chain joins TRBV5-6 and TRBJ1-1; 8 bases agree with TRBD1. This CDR3 contains 13 residues. The germline CDR1 and CDR2 sequences are SGHDT and YYEEEE. V shed 3 bases and J 4 bases; nucleotides not matched to a gene: 2. Here the CDR3 reads CASSYDRGTEAFF. CDR3 nucleotides: TGTGCCAGCAGCTACGACAGGGGCACTGAAGCTTTCTTT.

The rearrangement uses TRBV5-1 and TRBJ2-2; a weak D match, TRBD2 (6 bases). CDR1 and CDR2 from the germline V gene are SGHRS and YFSETQ. The CDR3 runs 15 residues. V shed 2 bases and J shed 5 bases, with 13 bases lying between them. The CDR3 DNA reads TGCGCCAGCAGCTTTTCCGGGACTCAAACCGGGGAGCTGTTTTTT. Translated: CASSFSGTQTGELFF.

The rearrangement links TRBV4-1 to TRBJ2-1, with 8 bases identical to TRBD2. Trimming cost V 0 bases and J 5 bases; bases outside gene matches: 9. Looked up from germline, CDR1 is MGHRA and CDR2 is YSYEKL. This CDR3 comprises 17 residues. In DNA form, the CDR3 reads TGCGCCAGCAGCCAAGACGGGGGGGGACTTTGGAACAATGAGCAGTTCTTC. It specifies CASSQDGGGLWNNEQFF.